This paragraph covers one T cell receptor beta chain sequence. The data originate from a study of blood T cell repertoires in COVID-19. Study information: The United States, Italy and Spain were the sources of the acute and convalescent COVID-19 samples. PBMCs, B-cell-depleted T cells, or T cells were the source of the cDNA or gDNA that made up the material.

The J segment lost 5 bases and the V segment lost 5 bases, leaving 2 bases of the junction unmatched. The germline gives CDR1 GTSNPN, CDR2 SVGIG (reference sequence). The CDR3 has 12 amino acids. In the original processing: Estimates of nucleated cell counts were drawn from the amplification of reference gene primers. Measured with immunoSEQ multiplex PCR; TCRdb has only the in-frame clones, and not every one. V, J and clone size are taken as reported in that table, and D and trimming were inferred from the DNA itself. The data hold over 250,000 clones, with around 86% observed a single time. This TCR was recovered from a man aged 35-49 years who had recovered from COVID-19. V and J are TRBV30 and TRBJ2-3; 9 nucleotides line up with TRBD1. The sequenced material came from peripheral blood. The CDR3 DNA reads as TGTGCCTGGGGGACAGGGTTAGATACGCAGTATTTT. It specifies CAWGTGLDTQYF.